The subject of this entry is one TCR beta chain. The antigen is unknown. Donors were drawn from the approximately 120-subject validation cohort, separate from the approximately 670-subject first cohort. V was shortened by 5 bases and J by 1 base, with 11 bases between the two germline ends. The CDR3 contains 13 residues. Germline V gene lookup returns CDR1 GTSNPN and CDR2 SVGIG (reference sequence). Repertoires were generated with immunoSEQ multiplex PCR, while TCRdb's copy carries only in-frame clones and drops some. This sample yields under 200,000 clones, of which approximately 86% are seen a single time; 2% to 2.5% belongs to the top ten. This record belongs to a study of cytomegalovirus exposure and HLA in healthy donors. Study-wide findings and caveats: In vitro, a few CMV-associated chains proved specific for CMV antigens. The listing of 150 or so TCR beta chains classed them as cytomegalovirus-associated. With high specificity and sensitivity, the classifier reportedly diagnosed cytomegalovirus status.

The clonotype comes from a woman aged 18-30 years in good health and CMV-seronegative. The specimen was PBMCs. The chain recombines TRBV30 with TRBJ1-1; tentative D call: TRBD1 (5 bases). CDR3 region: CAWGGFWNTEAFF. CDR3 nucleotides: TGTGCCTGGGGGGGGTTCTGGAACACTGAAGCTTTCTTT.